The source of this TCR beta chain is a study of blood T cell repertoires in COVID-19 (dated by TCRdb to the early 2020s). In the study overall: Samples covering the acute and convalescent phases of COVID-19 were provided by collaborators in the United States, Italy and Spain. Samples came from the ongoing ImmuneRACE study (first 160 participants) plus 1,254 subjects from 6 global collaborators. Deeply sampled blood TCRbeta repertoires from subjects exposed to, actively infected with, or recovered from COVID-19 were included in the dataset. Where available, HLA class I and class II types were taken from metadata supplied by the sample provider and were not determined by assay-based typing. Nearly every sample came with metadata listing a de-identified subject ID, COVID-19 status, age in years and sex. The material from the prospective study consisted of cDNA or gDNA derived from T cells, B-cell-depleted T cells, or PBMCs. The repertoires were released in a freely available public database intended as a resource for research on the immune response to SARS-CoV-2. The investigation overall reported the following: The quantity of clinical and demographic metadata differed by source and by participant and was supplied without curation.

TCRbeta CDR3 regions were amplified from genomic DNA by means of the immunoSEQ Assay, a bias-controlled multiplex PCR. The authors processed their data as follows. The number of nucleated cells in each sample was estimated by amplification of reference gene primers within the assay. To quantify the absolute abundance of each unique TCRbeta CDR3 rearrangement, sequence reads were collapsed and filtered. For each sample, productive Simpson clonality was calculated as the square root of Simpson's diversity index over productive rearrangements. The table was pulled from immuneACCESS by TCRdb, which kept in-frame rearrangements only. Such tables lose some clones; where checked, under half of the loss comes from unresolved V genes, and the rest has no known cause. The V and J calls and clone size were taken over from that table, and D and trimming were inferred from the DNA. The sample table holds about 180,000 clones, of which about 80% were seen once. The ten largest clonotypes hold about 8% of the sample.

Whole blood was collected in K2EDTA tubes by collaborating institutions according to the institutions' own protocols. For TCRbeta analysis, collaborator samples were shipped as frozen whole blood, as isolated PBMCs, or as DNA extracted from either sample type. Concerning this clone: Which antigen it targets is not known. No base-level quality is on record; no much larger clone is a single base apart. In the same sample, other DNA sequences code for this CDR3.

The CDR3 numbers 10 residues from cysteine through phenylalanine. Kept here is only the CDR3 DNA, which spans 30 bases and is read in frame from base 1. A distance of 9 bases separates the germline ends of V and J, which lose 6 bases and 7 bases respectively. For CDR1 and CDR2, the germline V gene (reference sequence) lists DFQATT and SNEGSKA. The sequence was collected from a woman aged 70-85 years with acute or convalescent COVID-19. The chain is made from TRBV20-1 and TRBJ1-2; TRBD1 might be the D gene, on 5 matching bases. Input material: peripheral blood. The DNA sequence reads TGCAGTGCGCAAAGGGGTGGCTACACCTTC. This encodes CSAQRGGYTF.